The source of this T cell receptor beta chain is a study of cytomegalovirus exposure and HLA in healthy donors. The V segment lost 3 bases and the J segment 5 bases; nucleotides outside the gene matches: 6. This CDR3 has 14 residues. Germline CDR1 GTSNPN, CDR2 SVGIG (reference sequence). The sample holds a few counts of this clone. Its antigen is not identified. Healthy bone marrow donors supplied every sample. Study results and caveats: For most TCR sequences rarity was the rule, although some public TCRs occurred in many donors. Presence/absence analyses supposed approximately even sequencing depth among donors.

In the PCR, 60 Vbeta and 13 Jbeta primers were used. Original methodology: Roughly 11 million shared chains were among 65 million to 85 million unique TCR beta chains counted in a later analysis. The table came from immunoSEQ multiplex PCR; TCRdb's copy has only in-frame clones and leaves some out. V and J calls and clone size are given by that table; D and trimming were obtained from the DNA. The repertoire holds approximately 130,000 clones, 6.5% to 9.5% seen once, with 5% to 6.5% in the top ten. The sample was PBMCs. This receptor was obtained from a woman aged 35 to 49 in good health and CMV-seropositive. V gene TRBV30 combines with J gene TRBJ1-4, with 7 bases matching TRBD1. The CDR3 sequence: CAWSLRGVNEKLFF. CDR3 sequence (DNA): TGTGCCTGGAGCCTCAGGGGGGTGAATGAAAAACTGTTTTTT. The full variable domain, in which reference TRBV30 and TRBJ1-4 provide the parts outside the CDR3, is SQTIHQWPATLVQPVGSPLSLECTVEGTSNPNLYWYRQAAGRGLQLLFYSVGIGQISSEVPQNLSASRPQDRQFILSSKKLLLSDSGFYLCAWSLRGVNEKLFFGSGTQLSVL.